The present T cell receptor beta chain was sequenced within a study of T cell responses to AZD1222 COVID-19 vaccine. The wider study: Pooling was applied to second doses at about 4 or about 12 weeks.

Overall study results and limits: Reportedly, close to half of spike-specific TCRs are directed against unmutated variant regions. Most donors were white British and more were female, and clonal diversity was possibly underestimated. Just a handful of people given AZD1222 tested seropositive at baseline.

This table comes from immunoSEQ multiplex PCR, and its TCRdb copy is limited to in-frame clones, with some not included. The table shows 90,000 to 120,000 clones, with roughly 89% occurring only once. This clone has a handful of counts. As yet, its antigen is unknown. CDR1 and CDR2 (germline): GTSNPN, SVGIG (reference sequence). The V end lost 0 bases, the J end lost 1 base, and 12 bases lay between the germline ends. This CDR3 contains 15 residues. This TCR derives from an adult in good health. The chain links TRBV30 to TRBJ1-1; D uncertain. The sample in question was peripheral blood, obtained on day 0 of AZD1222 vaccination. CDR3 in DNA: TGTGCCTGGAGTGTGGGTTCCCCAGCGAACACTGAAGCTTTCTTT. This gives the protein CAWSVGSPANTEAFF.